What follows describes a single T cell receptor (beta chain). This record belongs to a study of OX40 agonist ivuxolimab in advanced cancers. Sequenced by immunoSEQ multiplex PCR; TCRdb stores in-frame clones only, minus some. The data show 49,000 or so clones, with around nine tenths seen just once and more than 13% held by the top ten. The CDR3 is 14 residues long. From germline, CDR1 is KGHSH and CDR2 LQKENI. V lost 2 bases to trimming and J lost 0 bases, with 7 bases between them. This receptor was taken from an adult with an advanced solid tumor such as melanoma, head and neck, liver or kidney cancer. The specimen comprised CD4+ or CD8+ T cells sorted from blood, sampled in a trial of the OX40 agonist ivuxolimab. This chain connects TRBV18 to TRBJ2-5; possibly TRBD2 for D (5 bases). In nucleotides, the CDR3 is TGTGCCAGCTCACCAGGACTGTACCAAGAGACCCAGTACTTC. It translates to CASSPGLYQETQYF. The full variable domain, rest sourced from reference TRBV18 and TRBJ2-5, is NAGVMQNPRHLVRRRGQEARLRCSPMKGHSHVYWYRQLPEEGLKFMVYLQKENIIDESGMPKERFSAEFPKEGPSILRIQQVVRGDSAAYFCASSPGLYQETQYFGPGTRLLVL.